The 25 T cell receptor beta chains given below trace back to one sample, sequenced in a study of T cell responses to AZD1222 COVID-19 vaccine. Clones were read by immunoSEQ multiplex PCR, and TCRdb kept only the in-frame ones, dropping some. This sample carries just over 95,000 clones, approximately 88% of them seen once, and the ten largest clones take roughly 3.7%. Material: peripheral blood, obtained on day 0 of AZD1222 vaccination. These receptors all stem from an adult in good health.

This chain links TRBV5-6 with TRBJ1-2; D possibly corresponds to TRBD1 (5 bases). The germline V gene encodes CDR1 SGHDT and CDR2 YYEEEE. V lost 3 bases and J lost 8, with 14 bases in between. This CDR3 has 13 amino acids. CDR3 DNA: TGTGCCAGCAGCTCAGGGACGGGAAGGGGCTACACCTTC. It codes for CASSSGTGRGYTF.

The rearrangement uses TRBV14 and TRBJ2-1, with 9 bases identical to TRBD2. The V gene end was trimmed by 4 bases and the J gene end by 4 bases; junction bases not matched to a gene: 11. This CDR3 region has 17 residues. Per germline, CDR1 SGHDN and CDR2 FVKESK. The CDR3 DNA sequence: TGTGCCAGCAGCCCCCGGGGGGCTAGCGGGGTTTACAATGAGCAGTTCTTC. It codes for CASSPRGASGVYNEQFF.

V usage is TRBV11-2 and J usage is TRBJ2-6; the D is unclear. Trimming pared 1 base from V and 0 bases from J, leaving 16 bases between. The CDR3 has 19 amino acids. Germline V lookup: CDR1 SGHAT, CDR2 FQNNGV. CDR3 in amino acids: CASSLVPRRLLSGANVLTF. The CDR3 coding sequence is TGTGCCAGCAGCTTAGTCCCCCGCCGGTTACTCTCTGGGGCCAACGTCCTGACTTTC.

The chain employs TRBV6-5 and TRBJ2-2, with D perhaps matching TRBD1 or TRBD2 (7 bases each). V lost 8 bases and J lost 4, with 14 bases in between. There are 14 residues in the CDR3. The germline CDR1 and CDR2 sequences are MNHEY and SVGAGI. The CDR3, as DNA: TGTGCCAGCGGGGGGGACAGCTCCACCGGGGAGCTGTTTTTT. Protein product: CASGGDSSTGELFF.

V usage is TRBV18 and J usage is TRBJ2-7; D remains unclear. CDR1 and CDR2 (germline): KGHSH, LQKENI. This CDR3 region has 13 residues. V dropped 2 bases and J dropped 3 bases, with 8 bases sitting between them. In nucleotides, the CDR3 is TGTGCCAGCTCACCAGGGTATAACTACGAGCAGTACTTC. Translated, it gives CASSPGYNYEQYF.

This sequence joins TRBV2 and TRBJ1-4; the D gene is possibly TRBD1 (5 bases). This CDR3 is 14 amino acids long. V lost 6 bases and J 0 bases, leaving 8 bases between the germline ends. Germline loops: CDR1 SNHLY, CDR2 FYNNEI. The chain's CDR3 is CASRGLTTNEKLFF. DNA of the CDR3: TGTGCCAGCAGGGGACTCACAACTAATGAAAAACTGTTTTTT. Based on the CDR3 plus reference TRBV2 and TRBJ1-4, the full variable domain is EPEVTQTPSHQVTQMGQEVILRCVPISNHLYFYWYRQILGQKVEFLVSFYNNEISEKSEIFDDQFSVERPDGSNFTLKIRSTKLEDSAMYFCASRGLTTNEKLFFGSGTQLSVL.

The V call is TRBV7-6, the J call TRBJ1-3; maybe TRBD1 (5 bases). This CDR3 is built from 16 residues. Germline V lookup: CDR1 SGHVS, CDR2 FNYEAQ. Trimming shortened V by 5 bases and J by 4 bases, and 18 bases separated the two germline ends. CDR3 in amino acids: CASSPPVGGSGNTIYF. Here the CDR3 DNA reads TGTGCCAGCAGCCCCCCGGTCGGGGGTTCAGGAAACACCATATATTTT. Looking up the rest from reference TRBV7-6 and TRBJ1-3 gives the full variable domain: GAGVSQSPRYKVTKRGQDVALRCDPISGHVSLYWYRQALGQGPEFLTYFNYEAQQDKSGLPNDRFSAERPEGSISTLTIQRTEQRDSAMYRCASSPPVGGSGNTIYFGEGSWLTVV.

V gene TRBV19 combines with J gene TRBJ1-6, with D possibly matching TRBD1 (6 bases). CDR1 is LNHDA and CDR2 is SQIVND in the germline V gene (reference sequence). The CDR3 loop spans 18 amino acids. Trimming took 3 bases from V and 0 from J, leaving 15 bases between them. The CDR3 DNA reads TGTGCCAGTAGTATGGACAGCCCGACGAGCTCCTATAATTCACCCCTCCACTTT. Its protein product is CASSMDSPTSSYNSPLHF.

This CDR3 is CASSRLELESYEQYF. In DNA form, the CDR3 reads TGCGCCAGCAGCCGACTAGAGTTAGAGTCCTACGAGCAGTACTTC. V and J are TRBV4-1 and TRBJ2-7; weak D call: TRBD2 (6 bases). CDR3 length: 15 amino acids. V was shortened by 4 bases and J by 1 base, with 14 bases between the two germline ends. Germline V gene lookup returns CDR1 MGHRA and CDR2 YSYEKL.

The CDR3 DNA follows: TGTGCCAGCAGTGATAAGGGGCAGCCTGGCGGCTATGGCTACACCTTC. This sequence encodes CASSDKGQPGGYGYTF. This sequence joins TRBV6-1 and TRBJ1-2; weak D call: TRBD1 (5 bases). Germline CDR1 MNHNS, CDR2 SASEGT. The CDR3 has 16 amino acids. Trimming stripped 3 bases from V and 4 bases from J, with 18 bases between.

The V call is TRBV21-1, the J call TRBJ2-1; the table's TRBD2 call for D was not verified on the DNA. TRBV21-1 is a pseudogene. The CDR3 runs 15 residues. The CDR3 DNA follows: TGTGCCAGCAGCAAAGGCCAGAGGATTGACAATGAGCAGTTCTTC. Its translation: CASSKGQRIDNEQFF.

The genes are TRBV12-3 or TRBV12-4 and TRBJ1-1; D not certain. This CDR3 has 13 amino acids. V lost 6 bases, J lost 0 bases, and 8 bases lay in between. CDR3 region: CASSPNLNTEAFF. CDR3 bases: TGTGCCAGCAGCCCCAATCTGAACACTGAAGCTTTCTTT.

This clone was observed a single time. The rearrangement joins TRBV3-1 (or the pseudogene TRBV3-2) to TRBJ1-2; 9 bases fit TRBD1. The junction had 4 bases not matched to a gene; V was cut back by 3 bases and J by 2 bases. This CDR3 is built from 15 residues. Germline V gives CDR1 LGHDT, CDR2 YNNKEL (reference sequence). CDR3 nucleotides: TGTGCCAGCAGCCACTTGGGACAGGGAAACTATGGCTACACCTTC. Amino acids: CASSHLGQGNYGYTF.

Concerning this clone: The identical CDR3 is also encoded by other nucleotide sequences in the sample. This rearrangement joins TRBV9 to TRBJ1-2; a weak D match, TRBD1 (6 bases). The CDR3 consists of 14 residues. Trimming took off 0 bases at V and 4 bases at J, with 10 bases between the two ends. CDR1 is SGDLS, CDR2 YYNGEE, per germline. The chain's CDR3 is CASSVGGGSYGYTF. In nucleotides, the CDR3 is TGTGCCAGCAGCGTAGGTGGGGGCAGCTATGGCTACACCTTC.

The chain combines TRBV6-5 with TRBJ1-2, with D maybe TRBD1 (6 bases). The germline CDR1 and CDR2 sequences are MNHEY and SVGAGI. The CDR3 has 15 amino acids. V gave up 2 bases and J gave up 8 bases, with 18 bases separating them. The CDR3 is CASSYVRDTSRGYTF. The DNA for the CDR3 is TGTGCCAGCAGTTACGTCCGGGACACCTCGCGGGGCTACACCTTC.

The V and J genes are TRBV7-2 and TRBJ2-1; D assignment may be TRBD1 or TRBD2 (5 bases each). The germline V gene has CDR1 SGHTA and CDR2 FQGNSA. This CDR3 has 14 residues. Deletions cut 5 bases from V and 5 bases from J, with 13 bases between. The CDR3 is CASSPWRTNNEQFF. The CDR3 DNA is TGTGCCAGCAGCCCCTGGAGGACAAACAATGAGCAGTTCTTC.

The genes are TRBV10-2 and TRBJ1-6; D perhaps matches TRBD1 (5 bases). Germline V CDR1 and CDR2: WSHSY, SAAADI. This CDR3 has 14 amino acids. V was pared by 1 base and J by 6 bases, with 7 bases between. The CDR3 sequence is CASSEFDSNSPLHF. CDR3 bases: TGCGCCAGCAGTGAGTTCGACAGTAATTCACCCCTCCACTTT.

The V call is TRBV25-1, the J call TRBJ1-2; no definite D call. The CDR3 is 17 amino acids. Looked up from germline, CDR1 is MGHDK and CDR2 is SYGVNS. Trimming shortened V by 4 bases and J by 7 bases, and 25 bases separated the two germline ends. CDR3 protein: CASSGPRPIGLESGYTF. The CDR3 region has the DNA TGTGCCAGCAGTGGACCGCGGCCCATCGGGCTTGAAAGTGGCTACACCTTC.

The gene calls are TRBV19 and TRBJ1-3; tentative D call: TRBD1 (5 bases). Trimming stripped 5 bases from V and 0 bases from J, with 14 bases between. Germline assignment: CDR1 LNHDA and CDR2 SQIVND (reference sequence). The CDR3 runs to 16 residues. CDR3 DNA sequence: TGTGCCAGTAGTCCTTGGGACGGAGGCTCTGGAAACACCATATATTTT. This codes for CASSPWDGGSGNTIYF. Together with reference TRBV19 and TRBJ1-3, the CDR3 gives the full variable domain: DGGITQSPKYLFRKEGQNVTLSCEQNLNHDAMYWYRQDPGQGLRLIYYSQIVNDFQKGDIAEGYSVSREKKESFPLTVTSAQKNPTAFYLCASSPWDGGSGNTIYFGEGSWLTVV.

The chain has TRBV6-6 and TRBJ1-2, with 11 bases lining up with TRBD1. J lost 5 bases, V lost 6 bases, and 2 bases had no gene match. CDR3 size: 13 residues. Germline CDR1 is MNHNY and CDR2 is SVGAGI (reference sequence). CDR3 sequence: CASRDRGHYGYTF. CDR3 DNA sequence: TGTGCCAGCAGGGACAGGGGGCATTATGGCTACACCTTC.

V is TRBV4-3 and J is TRBJ2-7; D is unclear. This CDR3 is 15 amino acids long. Germline assignment: CDR1 LGHNA and CDR2 YSLEER. V lost 0 bases and J 0 bases, leaving 9 bases between the germline ends. CDR3 residues: CASSQDDSHSYEQYF. CDR3 sequence (DNA): TGCGCCAGCAGCCAAGACGACTCGCACTCCTACGAGCAGTACTTC.

The genes are TRBV19 and TRBJ1-4; D unresolved. Looked up from germline, CDR1 is LNHDA and CDR2 is SQIVND (reference sequence). This CDR3 comprises 15 residues. The ends were cut back, 2 bases at V and 0 bases at J, with 7 bases in the middle. The CDR3 sequence is CASSILRATNEKLFF. The CDR3 DNA is TGTGCCAGTAGTATACTCAGAGCAACTAATGAAAAACTGTTTTTT. The whole variable domain, remainder taken from reference TRBV19 and TRBJ1-4, is DGGITQSPKYLFRKEGQNVTLSCEQNLNHDAMYWYRQDPGQGLRLIYYSQIVNDFQKGDIAEGYSVSREKKESFPLTVTSAQKNPTAFYLCASSILRATNEKLFFGSGTQLSVL.

This clone was picked up a small number of times. This chain links TRBV6-4 with TRBJ2-3; D unresolved. Germline-derived CDR1 and CDR2 are MRHNA and SNTAGT. The CDR3 runs 13 residues. With 0 bases removed from V and 2 bases from J, the gap between germline ends came to 3 bases. The CDR3 region is CASSDSDTDTQYF. The CDR3 DNA is TGTGCCAGCAGTGACTCGGACACAGATACGCAGTATTTT.

V is TRBV12-5 and J is TRBJ2-7, with D unresolved. Germline CDR1 and CDR2: LGHNT and FRNRAP. The CDR3 is made up of 15 amino acids. V gave up 0 bases and J gave up 3 bases, with 12 bases separating them. The CDR3 protein is CASGLVLGRNYEQYF. CDR3 sequence (DNA): TGTGCTAGTGGTTTGGTATTAGGCAGAAACTACGAGCAGTACTTC.

As for this clone: The same CDR3 is also encoded by other DNA sequences in this sample. The chain combines TRBV12-3 or TRBV12-4 with TRBJ1-1; perhaps TRBD1 as D (6 bases). This CDR3 has 13 amino acids. The ends were cut back, 3 bases at V and 5 bases at J, with 10 bases in the middle. The CDR3 DNA reads TGTGCCAGCAGTTTGGGAGGGGGGACTGAAGCTTTCTTT. This translates into CASSLGGGTEAFF.